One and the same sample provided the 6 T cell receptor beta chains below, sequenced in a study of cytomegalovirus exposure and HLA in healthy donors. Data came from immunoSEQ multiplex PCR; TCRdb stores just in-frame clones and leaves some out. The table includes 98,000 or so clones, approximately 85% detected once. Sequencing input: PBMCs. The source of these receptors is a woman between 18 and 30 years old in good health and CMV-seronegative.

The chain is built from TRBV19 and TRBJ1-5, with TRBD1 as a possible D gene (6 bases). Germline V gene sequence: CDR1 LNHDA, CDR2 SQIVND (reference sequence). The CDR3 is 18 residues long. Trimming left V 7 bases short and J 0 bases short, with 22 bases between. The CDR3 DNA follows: TGTGCCAGTAAACCAATCGGACGAGACAGGTCTAGCAATCAGCCCCAGCATTTT. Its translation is CASKPIGRDRSSNQPQHF.

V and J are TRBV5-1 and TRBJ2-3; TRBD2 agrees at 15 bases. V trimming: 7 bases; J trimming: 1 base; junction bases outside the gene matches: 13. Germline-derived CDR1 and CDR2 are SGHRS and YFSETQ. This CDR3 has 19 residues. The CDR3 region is CASAPQGLAGGRGTDTQYF. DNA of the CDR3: TGCGCCAGCGCTCCCCAAGGACTAGCGGGGGGGCGGGGCACAGATACGCAGTATTTT.

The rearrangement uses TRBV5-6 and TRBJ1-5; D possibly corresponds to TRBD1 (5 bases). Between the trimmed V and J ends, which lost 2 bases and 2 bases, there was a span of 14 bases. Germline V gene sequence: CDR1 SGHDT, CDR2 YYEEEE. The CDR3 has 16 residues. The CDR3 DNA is TGTGCCAGCAGCTTTTCGGCCAGGGCCGGCAATCAGCCCCAGCATTTT. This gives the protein CASSFSARAGNQPQHF.

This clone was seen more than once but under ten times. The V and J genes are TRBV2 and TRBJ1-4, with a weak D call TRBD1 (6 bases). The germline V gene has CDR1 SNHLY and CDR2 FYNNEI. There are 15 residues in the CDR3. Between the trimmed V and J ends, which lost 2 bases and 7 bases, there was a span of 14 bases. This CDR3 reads CASSEFQGIREKLFF. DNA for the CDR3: TGTGCCAGCAGTGAATTTCAGGGGATACGTGAAAAACTGTTTTTT.

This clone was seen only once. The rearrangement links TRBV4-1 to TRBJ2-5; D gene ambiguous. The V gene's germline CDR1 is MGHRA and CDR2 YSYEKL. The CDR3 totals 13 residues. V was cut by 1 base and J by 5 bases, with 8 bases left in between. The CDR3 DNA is TGCGCCAGCAGCCAAGTCGAGTGGGAGACCCAGTACTTC. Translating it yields CASSQVEWETQYF.

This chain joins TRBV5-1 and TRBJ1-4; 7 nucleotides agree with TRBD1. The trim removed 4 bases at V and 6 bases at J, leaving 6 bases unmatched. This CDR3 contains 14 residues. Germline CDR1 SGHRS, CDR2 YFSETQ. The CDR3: CASSPVGGDEKLFF. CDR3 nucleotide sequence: TGCGCCAGCAGCCCCGTAGGGGGCGATGAAAAACTGTTTTTT.